This T cell receptor beta chain emerged from a study of T cell responses to AZD1222 COVID-19 vaccine. Study outcomes and limitations: White British ancestry dominated among donors, who included more females, and clonal diversity was possibly underestimated. Only six individuals given AZD1222 were seropositive at baseline.

V lost 4 bases and J lost 7, with 13 bases in between. This CDR3 has 14 residues. Germline V gene lookup returns CDR1 LNHDA and CDR2 SQIVND (reference sequence). This table comes from immunoSEQ multiplex PCR, and its TCRdb copy is limited to in-frame clones, with some not included. The sample holds about 37,000 clones, around nine tenths seen once. Concerning this clone: Its antigen is unknown.

The sample consisted of peripheral blood, taken on day 0 of AZD1222 vaccination. The V call is TRBV19, the J call TRBJ2-2; D is perhaps TRBD2 (5 bases). This sequence originates from an adult in good health. The CDR3 coding sequence is TGTGCCAGTAGTAGCCGGACTGGGGACGGGGAGCTGTTTTTT. This encodes CASSSRTGDGELFF.